This T cell receptor beta chain originates from a study of control samples from healthy donors and cancer patients. A few counts support this clone. The protocol was immunoSEQ multiplex PCR, while the TCRdb copy is restricted to in-frame clones and leaves out a portion. The top ten hold roughly 2.7% of the sample, which has 100,000 to 150,000 clones, 80% to 95% seen once. Per the germline V gene, CDR1 is MGHRA and CDR2 is YSYEKL. The CDR3 contains 15 residues. The V segment lost 3 bases and the J segment 3 bases; nucleotides outside the gene matches: 7. The sequenced material came from blood. V usage is TRBV4-1 and J usage is TRBJ1-1; 7 bases match TRBD1. This sequence was found in a man aged 40-50 years in good health. The CDR3 spells CASSHPQGRYTEAFF. The CDR3 DNA follows: TGCGCCAGCAGCCACCCACAGGGGAGGTACACTGAAGCTTTCTTT.